The rows below give T cell receptor beta chains drawn from one sample of a study of vaccination effects on CD4 cells after COVID-19. No cognate antigen is known for these TCRs. Method: immunoSEQ multiplex PCR; TCRdb's copy keeps in-frame clones and lacks some. The profile shows about 43,000 clones, roughly 72% of them singletons. The specimen was CD4+ T cells from PBMCs cultured with SARS-CoV-2 spike peptides, collected before COVID-19 vaccination. The receptors stem from a human donor who received a COVID-19 vaccine. The CDR3 runs from the conserved cysteine through the conserved F or W. Fields, in order: V gene, J gene, CDR3 protein.

TRBV6-5	TRBJ1-2	CASGRQGGNYGYTF
TRBV4-1	TRBJ2-3	CASSQERVAGVVTQYF
TRBV7-2	TRBJ1-5	CASSLVHNQPQHF
TRBV12-3/TRBV12-4	TRBJ1-2	CASRFGQGGGYTF
TRBV25-1	TRBJ2-1	CASGGGTRSVSYNEQFF
TRBV6-5	TRBJ1-6	CASSYSLTGNSPLHF
TRBV24-1	TRBJ2-5	CATSDAGVPQETQYF
TRBV12-3/TRBV12-4	TRBJ1-2	CASNGGAPGYTF
TRBV5-5	TRBJ2-5	CASSQGLAGGKTQYF
TRBV7-2	TRBJ2-1	CASSRTSGGEGNEQFF
TRBV25-1	TRBJ2-2	CASSARAGGFGELFF
TRBV19	TRBJ2-2	CASQGEENTGELFF
TRBV6-6	TRBJ1-1	CASSYSGTRMNTEAFF
TRBV14	TRBJ2-5	CASSLGQGVPQETQYF
TRBV29-1	TRBJ1-5	CSVAGDSNQPQHF
TRBV4-1	TRBJ1-2	CASSQEGGYGYTF
TRBV7-2	TRBJ1-5	CASSLDGTASRNQPQHF
TRBV9	TRBJ2-3	CASSVGRGGYTDTQYF
TRBV6-2/TRBV6-3	TRBJ1-1	CASSPDFLPGAFF
TRBV19	TRBJ1-6	CASSIDPRQATSPLHF
TRBV6-6	TRBJ2-1	CASSYTDSPNEQFF
TRBV2	TRBJ1-5	CASSEALSGQPQHF
TRBV7-3	TRBJ2-1	CASTPSGGDSYNEQFF
TRBV10-3	TRBJ1-1	CAISEGAGTEAFF
TRBV28	TRBJ2-4	CASSSQGAVTKNIQYF
TRBV2	TRBJ1-2	CASRVGAGTHTF
TRBV19	TRBJ1-5	CASSPGGPPAPQHF
TRBV5-1	TRBJ1-3	CASSPGRGDGNTIYF
TRBV6-5	TRBJ1-6	CASSYIGVSSPLHF
TRBV18	TRBJ2-2	CASSNQGAVRGELFF
TRBV19	TRBJ1-6	CASSAVLNSPLHF
TRBV6-2/TRBV6-3	TRBJ2-1	CASSYSGGGRGQFF
TRBV19	TRBJ2-2	CASSIADRGNTGELFF
TRBV6-2/TRBV6-3	TRBJ2-3	CASSSARRGGAGDTQYF
TRBV28	TRBJ1-5	CASSLMSQPQHF
TRBV5-5	TRBJ1-2	CASSPDRVNYGYTF
TRBV6-5	TRBJ2-2	CASSYERFNTGELFF
TRBV30	TRBJ2-1	CAWSLGLAGNNEQFF
TRBV24-1	TRBJ2-3	CASAGQVVDTQYF
TRBV28	TRBJ2-5	CASSLGSSRGGHKETQYF
TRBV7-2	TRBJ1-5	CASSLFARAGGVFNQPQHF
TRBV7-2	TRBJ2-3	CASSFSQRTDTQYF
TRBV5-5	TRBJ1-4	CASSSPGQKKKANEKLFF
TRBV5-1	TRBJ2-5	CASSWSTSGGKETQYF
TRBV10-1	TRBJ2-2	CASSASRNTGELFF
TRBV4-3	TRBJ2-2	CASSQEAPLRGGPNTGELFF
TRBV19	TRBJ2-2	CASSIVPSTGELFF
TRBV12-3/TRBV12-4	TRBJ1-1	CASSLVVGTEAFF
TRBV9	TRBJ2-6	CASSDREAGANVLTF
TRBV30	TRBJ1-2	CAWNRQGLYGYTF
TRBV7-2	TRBJ2-3	CASSPQAGGGVADTQYF
TRBV14	TRBJ1-1	CASSQGIMNTEAFF
TRBV13	TRBJ2-2	CASSRPSDGELFF
TRBV6-5	TRBJ2-3	CASKLASGTTDTQYF
TRBV19	TRBJ1-1	CASSIGGGGTEAFF
TRBV24-1	TRBJ2-5	CATSAWGQPGTQYF